These T cell receptor beta chains were read from a single sample in a study of blood T cell repertoires in COVID-19. Measured with immunoSEQ multiplex PCR; TCRdb has only the in-frame clones, and not every one. The sample yields 200,000 to 250,000 clones, 88% seen once. The sequenced material came from peripheral blood. These TCRs come from a woman aged 55 to 70 with acute or convalescent COVID-19. The CDR3 runs from the conserved cysteine through the conserved F or W. D genes are given only for firm matches. Only part of the rows carry a size: once, few, many, or a class if the clone is expanded.

j_call: TRBJ1-6; clone_size: .; d_call: .; v_call: TRBV30; cdr3_nt: TGTGCCTGGTCACCAGGGGATAATTCACCCCTCCACTTT; cdr3_aa: CAWSPGDNSPLHF
j_call: TRBJ1-2; clone_size: .; d_call: TRBD1; v_call: TRBV7-2; cdr3_nt: TGTGCCAGCAGCTTAACACAGGGGGTTGGCTACACCTTC; cdr3_aa: CASSLTQGVGYTF
j_call: TRBJ2-7; clone_size: .; d_call: .; v_call: TRBV15; cdr3_nt: TGTGCCACCAGCAGAGCAAGTGGCCCCTACGAGCAGTACTTC; cdr3_aa: CATSRASGPYEQYF
j_call: TRBJ2-1; clone_size: .; d_call: TRBD2; v_call: TRBV10-1; cdr3_nt: TGCGCCAGCAGTGAGTACCTAGCGGGAGGGCCTCAATTCTTC; cdr3_aa: CASSEYLAGGPQFF
j_call: TRBJ2-3; clone_size: .; d_call: .; v_call: TRBV5-1; cdr3_nt: TGCGCCAGCAGCTTAAGGCCCGAGGGCACAGATACGCAGTATTTT; cdr3_aa: CASSLRPEGTDTQYF
j_call: TRBJ1-1; clone_size: few; d_call: TRBD1; v_call: TRBV11-3; cdr3_nt: TGTGCCAGCAGCTACACAGGGGCTGGTGGCGCCACTGAAGCTTTCTTT; cdr3_aa: CASSYTGAGGATEAFF
j_call: TRBJ2-1; clone_size: .; d_call: .; v_call: TRBV27; cdr3_nt: TGTGCCAGCAGTCTCCTCACGAGCTCCTACAATGAGCAGTTCTTC; cdr3_aa: CASSLLTSSYNEQFF
j_call: TRBJ1-1; clone_size: .; d_call: .; v_call: TRBV9; cdr3_nt: TGTGCCAGCAGACCTAACAGGAACACTGAAGCTTTCTTT; cdr3_aa: CASRPNRNTEAFF
j_call: TRBJ2-1; clone_size: .; d_call: TRBD2; v_call: TRBV19; cdr3_nt: TGTGCCAGTAGTTCATTAGCGGGGGACAATGAGCAGTTCTTC; cdr3_aa: CASSSLAGDNEQFF
j_call: TRBJ1-1; clone_size: once; d_call: TRBD1; v_call: TRBV7-8; cdr3_nt: TGTGCCAGCAGATATGGACAGGGCTTGACTGAAGCTTTCTTT; cdr3_aa: CASRYGQGLTEAFF
j_call: TRBJ2-3; clone_size: .; d_call: TRBD2; v_call: TRBV7-2; cdr3_nt: TGTGCCAGCAGCTTAGACCGCGTAAAGCGGGAGGCGATCACAGATACGCAGTATTTT; cdr3_aa: CASSLDRVKREAITDTQYF
j_call: TRBJ1-2; clone_size: .; d_call: TRBD1; v_call: TRBV28; cdr3_nt: TGTGCCAGCAGCCCGTATCCGGGACAGACCAACTATGGCTACACCTTC; cdr3_aa: CASSPYPGQTNYGYTF
j_call: TRBJ2-7; clone_size: .; d_call: .; v_call: TRBV5-1; cdr3_nt: TGCGCCAGCAGAAGGGACACCTACGAGCAGTACTTC; cdr3_aa: CASRRDTYEQYF
j_call: TRBJ2-3; clone_size: .; d_call: TRBD2; v_call: TRBV2; cdr3_nt: TGTGCCAGCAGTTCTAGCGGGGGGGCGACAGATACGCAGTATTTT; cdr3_aa: CASSSSGGATDTQYF
j_call: TRBJ2-4; clone_size: .; d_call: TRBD2; v_call: TRBV30; cdr3_nt: TGTGCCTGGAGGGGACTAGTGGGCATTCAGTACTTC; cdr3_aa: CAWRGLVGIQYF
j_call: TRBJ2-5; clone_size: .; d_call: .; v_call: TRBV19; cdr3_nt: TGTGCCAGTAGTATCTACAGGTCTGAAAAAGAGACCCAGTACTTC; cdr3_aa: CASSIYRSEKETQYF
j_call: TRBJ2-7; clone_size: once; d_call: .; v_call: TRBV6-5; cdr3_nt: TGTGCCAGGGGTACAAGGGACTGCCGCTACGAGCAGTACTTC; cdr3_aa: CARGTRDCRYEQYF
j_call: TRBJ1-1; clone_size: .; d_call: .; v_call: TRBV5-1; cdr3_nt: TGCGCCAGCAGCTTGGATACAGGGACGAACACTGAAGCTTTCTTT; cdr3_aa: CASSLDTGTNTEAFF
j_call: TRBJ2-5; clone_size: once; d_call: TRBD1; v_call: TRBV24-1; cdr3_nt: TGTGCCACCAGTGACCCCGGGACAGGGGGCGGAGAGACCCAGTACTTC; cdr3_aa: CATSDPGTGGGETQYF
j_call: TRBJ1-4; clone_size: .; d_call: TRBD1; v_call: TRBV25-1; cdr3_nt: TGTGCCAGCAGTGCGGCCGGGACAGGGGCCGAAAAACTGTTTTTT; cdr3_aa: CASSAAGTGAEKLFF
j_call: TRBJ2-2; clone_size: .; d_call: TRBD2; v_call: TRBV3-1/TRBV3-2; cdr3_nt: TGTGCCAGCAGCCAAAATTTGGGCGCGGGGGGGCCTAACACCGGGGAGCTGTTTTTT; cdr3_aa: CASSQNLGAGGPNTGELFF
j_call: TRBJ2-7; clone_size: .; d_call: TRBD2; v_call: TRBV11-3; cdr3_nt: TGTGCCAGCAGCCAGGGACTAGCGGGAGTTCACGAGCAGTACTTC; cdr3_aa: CASSQGLAGVHEQYF
j_call: TRBJ1-2; clone_size: .; d_call: TRBD1; v_call: TRBV18; cdr3_nt: TGTGCCAGCTCACCACCGGGGACAGGGGGCCCCTTAGGCTACACCTTC; cdr3_aa: CASSPPGTGGPLGYTF
j_call: TRBJ2-7; clone_size: few; d_call: .; v_call: TRBV11-3; cdr3_nt: TGTGCCAGCAGCTTGGAAGCGGTGGGCTACGAGCAGTACTTC; cdr3_aa: CASSLEAVGYEQYF
j_call: TRBJ2-3; clone_size: .; d_call: TRBD2; v_call: TRBV9; cdr3_nt: TGTGCCAGCAGCGTCCACGGGGGGGCTGGAGATACGCAGTATTTT; cdr3_aa: CASSVHGGAGDTQYF
j_call: TRBJ2-2; clone_size: .; d_call: .; v_call: TRBV15; cdr3_nt: TGTGCCACCAGCAGCGGGGAATTGGCCGGGGAGCTGTTTTTT; cdr3_aa: CATSSGELAGELFF
j_call: TRBJ2-3; clone_size: .; d_call: TRBD2; v_call: TRBV4-1; cdr3_nt: TGCGCCAGCAGACGTCACACTAGCGGACCGGGAGGCGGAGATACGCAGTATTTT; cdr3_aa: CASRRHTSGPGGGDTQYF
j_call: TRBJ2-1; clone_size: .; d_call: TRBD2; v_call: TRBV27; cdr3_nt: TGTGCCAGCAGTTCCTTAGCGGGAGTGCGCAATGAGCAGTTCTTC; cdr3_aa: CASSSLAGVRNEQFF
j_call: TRBJ1-2; clone_size: .; d_call: TRBD1; v_call: TRBV27; cdr3_nt: TGTGCCAGCTCCCAGACCCTCTCACAGGGGGGCTACACCTTC; cdr3_aa: CASSQTLSQGGYTF
j_call: TRBJ2-2; clone_size: .; d_call: TRBD2; v_call: TRBV18; cdr3_nt: TGTGCCAGCTCACCTCGGACTAGCGGGGGAGCGAACACCGGGGAGCTGTTTTTT; cdr3_aa: CASSPRTSGGANTGELFF
j_call: TRBJ1-1; clone_size: .; d_call: .; v_call: TRBV6-2/TRBV6-3; cdr3_nt: TGTGCCAGCAGCCGAACTACGAACACTGAAGCTTTCTTT; cdr3_aa: CASSRTTNTEAFF
j_call: TRBJ1-1; clone_size: .; d_call: .; v_call: TRBV28; cdr3_nt: TGTGCCAGCAGCGGAAAAGACAGCCCTTATGAAGCTGAAGCTTTCTTT; cdr3_aa: CASSGKDSPYEAEAFF
j_call: TRBJ2-7; clone_size: .; d_call: .; v_call: TRBV7-9; cdr3_nt: TGTGCCAGCAGCCAGGGACTCTTCGCCTACGAGCAGTACTTC; cdr3_aa: CASSQGLFAYEQYF
j_call: TRBJ1-1; clone_size: .; d_call: .; v_call: TRBV10-3; cdr3_nt: TGTGCCATGACAGCCGAAGTGAACACTGAAGCTTTCTTT; cdr3_aa: CAMTAEVNTEAFF
j_call: TRBJ1-2; clone_size: .; d_call: .; v_call: TRBV30; cdr3_nt: TGTGCCTGGGCCCCTCTCACAGGGTCTCGCTATGGCTACACCTTC; cdr3_aa: CAWAPLTGSRYGYTF
j_call: TRBJ1-1; clone_size: once; d_call: TRBD1; v_call: TRBV28; cdr3_nt: TGTGCCAGCAGTTCCCCGACAGGGAAGAACACTGAAGCTTTCTTT; cdr3_aa: CASSSPTGKNTEAFF
j_call: TRBJ2-1; clone_size: .; d_call: TRBD2; v_call: TRBV7-9; cdr3_nt: TGTGCCAGCAGCTCTCCGACTAGCGGGAGGGCTAGGTCCTACAATGAGCAGTTCTTC; cdr3_aa: CASSSPTSGRARSYNEQFF
j_call: TRBJ2-1; clone_size: .; d_call: TRBD2; v_call: TRBV6-5; cdr3_nt: TGTGCCAGCAGCTGGACTAGCGGGGGGCGGAATGAGCAGTTCTTC; cdr3_aa: CASSWTSGGRNEQFF
j_call: TRBJ1-6; clone_size: .; d_call: TRBD1; v_call: TRBV2; cdr3_nt: TGTGCCAGCCCCATCCGACAGGGTCTCAGGTCTCCAGGGAGGACCTATAATTCACCCCTCCACTTT; cdr3_aa: CASPIRQGLRSPGRTYNSPLHF
j_call: TRBJ1-6; clone_size: .; d_call: .; v_call: TRBV10-3; cdr3_nt: TGTGCCATCAGTGTGAGGGCCCCTGCAATGGATTCACCCCTCCACTTT; cdr3_aa: CAISVRAPAMDSPLHF
j_call: TRBJ2-1; clone_size: .; d_call: .; v_call: TRBV11-2; cdr3_nt: TGTGCCAGCAGCGTTGCCCTTAGACTAGGTCCGTCCCATGAGCAGTTCTTC; cdr3_aa: CASSVALRLGPSHEQFF
j_call: TRBJ1-1; clone_size: .; d_call: .; v_call: TRBV15; cdr3_nt: TGTGCCACCAGCAGAGATGGCAGGCCGAACACTGAAGCTTTCTTT; cdr3_aa: CATSRDGRPNTEAFF
j_call: TRBJ2-4; clone_size: few; d_call: .; v_call: TRBV6-2/TRBV6-3; cdr3_nt: TGTGCCAGCAGCCCCACAGGGACCCTAGCCAAAAACATTCAGTACTTC; cdr3_aa: CASSPTGTLAKNIQYF
j_call: TRBJ2-1; clone_size: .; d_call: TRBD2; v_call: TRBV19; cdr3_nt: TGTGCCAGTAGTATCATAGGACTAGCGGGTCTATCCTACAATGAGCAGTTCTTC; cdr3_aa: CASSIIGLAGLSYNEQFF